The subject of this entry is one TCR beta chain. Which antigen it targets is not known. Base qualities were left out, and no much larger clone turns up one base away. This sample is drawn from a study of radiation and T cells in renal cell carcinoma (dated by TCRdb to about 2020). Concerning the study at large: The samples were obtained from a clinical trial, where primary renal cell carcinomas were treated with 15 Gy stereotactic body radiation therapy and then removed by nephrectomy 4 weeks afterward. TCR beta sequencing covered 53 samples in total, comprising approximately 25 tumors and roughly 27 peripheral blood samples. In the approximately 58 samples combined, 4,016,671 unique CDR3 nucleotide sequences were found, encoding about 2,700,000 unique CDR3 amino acid sequences. The research as a whole found: Effects of radiation dose or scheduling on the TCR repertoire could not be addressed with the single-armed trial design. Changes in the blood repertoire were not tracked past 4 weeks after treatment. No pretreatment tumor biopsies were available, so the baseline intratumoral presence of clonotypes could not be determined. In blood, the top tumor clonotypes increased from baseline to 2 weeks after radiation and then shrank by 4 weeks, which suggests a temporary expansion of tumor-resident clones.

TCR beta libraries were generated from genomic DNA with the immunoSEQ kit, following the manufacturer's recommendations. Library preparation used a first multiplex PCR with proprietary primers, then a second PCR adding unique barcodes, with bead cleanups after each round. Each sample batch included a kit-provided positive control reaction and a negative control reaction. The final libraries underwent checking on an Agilent 4200 TapeStation D1000 ScreenTape, volumetric pooling, and quantification by qPCR. Sequencing was performed on an Illumina NextSeq500 with a MidOutput 150-cycle cartridge, and 156 Read1 and 15 Index1 cycles were run with kit custom primers. The pooled library was loaded at around 1 pM with a roughly 20% PhiX control spike-in. The paper's processing steps were these. Vendor-processed data were analyzed in R, and a clonotype was defined as all T cells sharing the same CDR3 nucleotide sequence. For clone abundance analyses, frequencies were normalized to the 10,000 most abundant clones in each sample. Public T cell clones, averaging fewer than five per sample, were removed before analysis. Tumor-enriched and baseline blood-enriched clonotypes were defined by at least a 32-fold difference in abundance between compartments. A beta-binomial differential abundance model was applied to find clonotypes that expanded or contracted between blood time points. The Baroni-Urbani and Buser coefficient was used to measure tumor-blood repertoire similarity, and groups were compared with two-tailed Wilcoxon tests in R. Sourced from immuneACCESS, this table was stored by TCRdb with only in-frame sequences that have V and J called. A share of the clones is absent; for the studies checked, an unresolved V gene accounts for under half, and the remainder has no known explanation. V and J calls and clone size come straight from that table; D and trimming were deduced from the DNA. The sample has some 95,000 clones on record, 75% to 90% of them singletons. The top ten constitute almost 8% of the sample.

Read against the paper, the sample's time point label means: baseline pretreatment blood. Reading the label with the study, this specimen's treatment or condition is: 15 Gy SBRT to primary tumor, nephrectomy 4 weeks later. To track tumor-enriched clonotypes, serial peripheral blood was sampled from radiation-treated patients at baseline and at 2 weeks and 4 weeks after SBRT. Every patient had renal cell carcinoma of clear cell pathology. Genomic DNA for TCR sequencing was prepared using the QIAamp DNA Blood Mini Kit (Qiagen). Only samples passing all quality control checks were included in the analyses. V lost 0 bases and J lost 0 bases; the stretch between them is 13 bases long. Including cysteine and phenylalanine, the CDR3 has 18 amino acids. Solely the CDR3 DNA is kept, with 54 bases framed from the first base. The germline V gene gives CDR1 as SGDLS and CDR2 as YYNGEE.

This TCR came from a man aged 50 or older with renal cell carcinoma. The rearrangement combines TRBV9 with TRBJ2-6, and perhaps TRBD1 as D gene, on 6 matching bases. The specimen comprised blood, sampled from a patient whose treatment included radiotherapy and nephrectomy. The CDR3 region: CASSVVVTGGSGANVLTF. The nucleotide sequence is TGTGCCAGCAGCGTAGTCGTGACAGGAGGCTCTGGGGCCAACGTCCTGACTTTC.